The 9 T cell receptor beta chains listed next were all sequenced from one sample in a study of T cells in Graves' hyperthyroidism and ophthalmopathy. Researchers took RNA transcripts and amplified the TCR beta CDR3 regions from them. HTBI primers were employed in a first-round RT-PCR of the TCR CDR3. MiXCR, applied by TCRdb to the multiplex PCR reads, yields one record per CDR3 protein. Of 500,000 or so distinct CDR3 sequences listed, approximately 17% are singletons. Sequencing was performed on blood. The source is a woman between 18 and 30 years old with Graves' ophthalmopathy.

Concerning this clonotype: A junction boundary mismatches the germline segment, possibly from a read error. J is TRBJ2-1 and V is TRBV2, with 9 bases fitting TRBD2. The CDR3 runs 16 residues. The germline V gene encodes CDR1 SNHLY and CDR2 FYNNEI. The CDR3 DNA reads as TGTGCTAGCAGTGAAGGCGCGGGAGGGTCCTACAATGAGCAGTTCTTC. It is translated as CASSEGAGGSYNEQFF.

This clonotype was observed a few times. The chain employs TRBV29-1 and TRBJ1-1; D possibly corresponds to TRBD1 (5 bases). This CDR3 region has 13 residues. CDR1 is SQVTM and CDR2 is ANQGSEA in the germline V gene. V gave up 0 bases and J gave up 8 bases, with 13 bases separating them. The CDR3 DNA reads TGCAGCGTTGAAGAGGGGGGGTTGGGGGAAGCTTTCTTT. It codes for CSVEEGGLGEAFF.

The chain carries TRBV2 and TRBJ1-2; no clear D. V lost 1 base, J lost 5 bases, and 8 bases lay in between. The CDR3 consists of 13 residues. Germline V lookup: CDR1 SNHLY, CDR2 FYNNEI. The CDR3 DNA reads TGTGCCAGCAGTGAAGGACCCCTGTATGGCTACACCTTC. Translating gives CASSEGPLYGYTF.

CDR3 DNA sequence: TGCGCCAGCAGCTTTGACAGGAACTCCTACGAGCAGTACTTC. It codes for CASSFDRNSYEQYF. This chain joins TRBV5-1 and TRBJ2-7; D is perhaps TRBD1 (6 bases). Germline loops: CDR1 SGHRS, CDR2 YFSETQ. With 2 bases removed from V and 0 bases from J, the gap between germline ends came to 9 bases. The CDR3 spans 14 residues.

This clonotype was seen at least ten times. V usage is TRBV20-1 and J usage is TRBJ2-1; D might be TRBD1 (5 bases). V lost 5 bases, J lost 7 bases, and 15 bases lay in between. The CDR3 sequence is 13 residues long. CDR1 is DFQATT and CDR2 is SNEGSKA in the germline V gene (reference sequence). The CDR3 loop is CSAGLRVRNEQFF. The CDR3 region has the DNA TGCAGTGCTGGGCTCAGGGTAAGGAATGAGCAGTTCTTC.

Regarding this clonotype: A much larger clone lies one base from this, so it may be a read error. The chain carries TRBV6-1 and TRBJ2-1; D tentatively fits TRBD1 or TRBD2 (5 bases each). TRBJ2-7 matches the DNA end more closely, so the J call is doubtful. Germline V gene data show CDR1 as MNHNS and CDR2 as SASEGT. The CDR3 covers 15 residues. The DNA for the CDR3 is TGTGCCAGCAGTGGTCGGGGCCATTCCTACAATGAGCAGTACTTC. Its protein is CASSGRGHSYNEQYF.

This clonotype was counted many times. CDR3 DNA sequence: TGTGCCAGCAGTTTAGATCCGAGTGCCTACGAGCAGTACTTC. This sequence encodes CASSLDPSAYEQYF. This chain connects TRBV28 to TRBJ2-7; D gene unclear. The V gene's germline CDR1 is MDHEN and CDR2 SYDVKM. V lost 2 bases to trimming and J lost 2 bases, with 10 bases between them. The CDR3 totals 14 residues.

This clonotype was recorded a few times. The rearrangement uses TRBV7-2 and TRBJ2-7; unclear D gene. Germline CDR1 is SGHTA and CDR2 is FQGNSA. Trimming left V 0 bases short and J 8 bases short, with 8 bases between. This CDR3 is 12 amino acids long. CDR3: CASSLAGLQQYF. CDR3 coding DNA: TGTGCCAGCAGCTTAGCGGGTCTCCAGCAGTACTTC.

In this sample, this clonotype turned up many times. The CDR3 DNA follows: TGCAGTGCTAGAGACCCAGGGGCCAATCAGCCCCAGCATTTT. This encodes CSARDPGANQPQHF. V and J are TRBV20-1 and TRBJ1-5; D possibly corresponds to TRBD1 (6 bases). CDR1 is DFQATT, CDR2 SNEGSKA, per germline (reference sequence). V gave up 0 bases and J gave up 3 bases, with 9 bases separating them. The CDR3 is made up of 14 amino acids.